A single sample gave rise to the 27 T cell receptor beta chains below, sequenced in a study of technical replicates of blood from several donors. Sequenced by immunoSEQ multiplex PCR; TCRdb stores in-frame clones only, minus some. Of tens of thousands of clones in the sample, over 95% are singletons; the top ten hold 0.2% to 0.25%. The specimen sequenced was T cells isolated from PBMCs. The receptors derive from a human donor in good health.

The rearrangement joins TRBV9 to TRBJ2-3, with D tentatively TRBD1 (5 bases). Trimming cost V 3 bases and J 3 bases, with 20 bases left between them. Germline V lookup: CDR1 SGDLS, CDR2 YYNGEE. This CDR3 has 17 residues. The CDR3 coding sequence is TGTGCCAGCAGCGCCCCCAGGAGCCGTGGGGCTACAGATACGCAGTATTTT. It encodes CASSAPRSRGATDTQYF.

This clone is a singleton in its sample. The chain recombines TRBV4-2 with TRBJ2-1, with D maybe TRBD2 (6 bases). CDR1 LGHNA and CDR2 YNFKEQ come from the germline V gene. The V gene lost 0 bases and the J gene lost 7 bases, with 10 bases spanning the gap. The CDR3 covers 14 residues. In DNA form, the CDR3 reads TGTGCCAGCAGCCAAGACGGGGACTTGAATGAGCAGTTCTTC. Its protein is CASSQDGDLNEQFF.

The rearrangement links TRBV27 to TRBJ2-5; 10 nucleotides agree with TRBD2. V was clipped by 8 bases and J by 1 base; unmatched bases: 7. The CDR3 is 15 residues long. Germline CDR1 MNHEY, CDR2 SMNVEV (reference sequence). CDR3 DNA sequence: TGTGCCAGCGGCTTAGGGACTAGCGTCCAAGAGACCCAGTACTTC. This translates into CASGLGTSVQETQYF.

The chain recombines TRBV6-8 with TRBJ2-3; TRBD1 agrees at 12 bases. From germline, CDR1 is MNHGY and CDR2 SAAAGT. This CDR3 region has 17 residues. V dropped 2 bases and J dropped 5; count of bases not matched to a gene: 8. The CDR3 sequence is CASSYIPRDRGQDTQYF. The DNA for the CDR3 is TGTGCCAGCAGTTACATCCCCCGGGACAGGGGGCAAGATACGCAGTATTTT.

J is TRBJ1-4 and V is TRBV5-5, with D perhaps matching TRBD1 (5 bases). Per the germline V gene, CDR1 is SGHKS and CDR2 is YYEKEE (reference sequence). V was pared by 7 bases and J by 7 bases, with 17 bases between. CDR3 size: 14 residues. CDR3 coding DNA: TGTGCCAGCGCCACCGCGGGGGAGTCTGAAAAACTGTTTTTT. The encoded protein is CASATAGESEKLFF.

The chain carries TRBV19 and TRBJ1-2; the D is unclear. Per germline, CDR1 LNHDA and CDR2 SQIVND (reference sequence). The CDR3 runs to 15 residues. V gave up 6 bases and J gave up 0 bases, with 14 bases separating them. CDR3 sequence: CASRREGRTNYGYTF. CDR3 in DNA: TGTGCCAGTAGAAGAGAGGGTAGAACTAACTATGGCTACACCTTC.

V usage is TRBV5-1 and J usage is TRBJ1-1; 11 nucleotides agree with TRBD1. This CDR3 is 17 amino acids long. V was pared by 3 bases and J by 5 bases, with 12 bases of the junction left unmatched. CDR1 and CDR2 (germline): SGHRS, YFSETQ. The CDR3 sequence: CASSSRGTGGLRTEAFF. Written as DNA, the CDR3 is TGCGCCAGCAGCTCAAGAGGGACAGGGGGTTTGCGGACTGAAGCTTTCTTT.

This rearrangement joins TRBV9 to TRBJ2-7; weak D call: TRBD1 (6 bases). The CDR3 covers 15 residues. Germline CDR1 and CDR2: SGDLS and YYNGEE. The germline V and J ends were trimmed by 2 bases and 2 bases, with 14 bases remaining between them. The CDR3 coding sequence is TGTGCCAGCAGCGTCTCCGGGACACGGGCCTACGAGCAGTACTTC. Its translation: CASSVSGTRAYEQYF.

The chain carries TRBV13 and TRBJ2-2; possibly TRBD2 for D (6 bases). The germline gives CDR1 PRHDT, CDR2 FYEKMQ (reference sequence). The V gene lost 2 bases and the J gene lost 7 bases, with 11 bases spanning the gap. The CDR3 loop spans 14 amino acids. The CDR3 DNA sequence: TGTGCCAGCAGCTTAAGGGGAGGCATCGGGGAGCTGTTTTTT. This gives the protein CASSLRGGIGELFF. Complete variable domain (other parts from reference TRBV13 and TRBJ2-2): AAGVIQSPRHLIKEKRETATLKCYPIPRHDTVYWYQQGPGQDPQFLISFYEKMQSDKGSIPDRFSAQQFSDYHSELNMSSLELGDSALYFCASSLRGGIGELFFGEGSRLTVL.

V is TRBV18 and J is TRBJ2-5; TRBD1 might be the D (5 bases). Germline CDR1 and CDR2: KGHSH and LQKENI. CDR3 size: 12 residues. V shed 8 bases and J shed 4 bases, with 11 bases lying between them. CDR3 residues: CASLTERETQYF. CDR3 in DNA: TGTGCCAGCCTGACAGAAAGAGAGACCCAGTACTTC.

The V call is TRBV27, the J call TRBJ2-1; D not resolved. Germline V gene data show CDR1 as MNHEY and CDR2 as SMNVEV (reference sequence). With 6 bases removed from V and 9 bases from J, the gap between germline ends came to 21 bases. This CDR3 region has 15 residues. CDR3 sequence reads: CASREILTGPGEQFF. As DNA, the CDR3 is TGTGCCAGCAGGGAAATATTGACGGGTCCGGGTGAGCAGTTCTTC.

The gene calls are TRBV28 and TRBJ1-4, with 9 bases that match TRBD1. Germline CDR1 and CDR2: MDHEN and SYDVKM. Trimming at V came to 6 bases and at J to 8 bases, leaving 10 bases not matched to a gene. The CDR3 is made up of 15 amino acids. DNA of the CDR3: TGTGCCAGCAGCCCCCGGGGACAGGGATACGAAAAACTGTTTTTT. Its translation is CASSPRGQGYEKLFF.

The sample holds a few counts of this clone. V gene TRBV29-1 combines with J gene TRBJ1-1; D perhaps matches TRBD1 (5 bases). The germline V gene has CDR1 SQVTM and CDR2 ANQGSEA. This CDR3 is built from 13 residues. V lost 5 bases to trimming and J lost 7 bases, with 17 bases between them. The CDR3 DNA is TGCAGCGTTTGGAGCTTTGGGGCCGATGAAGCTTTCTTT. Protein: CSVWSFGADEAFF. The full variable domain, completed using reference TRBV29-1 and TRBJ1-1, is SAVISQKPSRDICQRGTSLTIQCQVDSQVTMMFWYRQQPGQSLTLIATANQGSEATYESGFVIDKFPISRPNLTFSTLTVSNMSPEDSSIYLCSVWSFGADEAFFGQGTRLTVV.

The rearrangement joins TRBV20-1 to TRBJ1-1; D not resolved. Trimming pared 3 bases from V and 2 bases from J, leaving 4 bases between. The CDR3 loop spans 11 amino acids. Germline values: CDR1 DFQATT, CDR2 SNEGSKA (reference sequence). The CDR3 here is CSASKNTEAFF. The DNA of the CDR3 is TGCAGTGCTAGTAAAAACACTGAAGCTTTCTTT.

The sample holds a few counts of this clone. The chain links TRBV7-3 to TRBJ2-7, with 8 bases fitting TRBD1. From germline, CDR1 is SGHTA and CDR2 FQGTGA. This CDR3 region has 15 residues. J lost 4 bases, V lost 5 bases, and 10 bases had no gene match. The CDR3 sequence: CASSPGQGWGYEQYF. As DNA, the CDR3 is TGTGCCAGCAGCCCCGGACAGGGTTGGGGGTACGAGCAGTACTTC. Full variable domain (remainder filled in from reference TRBV7-3 and TRBJ2-7): GAGVSQTPSNKVTEKGKYVELRCDPISGHTALYWYRQSLGQGPEFLIYFQGTGAADDSGLPNDRFFAVRPEGSVSTLKIQRTERGDSAVYLCASSPGQGWGYEQYFGPGTRLTVT.

This chain uses TRBV6-1 with TRBJ2-7, with D tentatively TRBD1 (6 bases). Per the germline V gene, CDR1 is MNHNS and CDR2 is SASEGT. This CDR3 contains 13 residues. Trimming left V 6 bases short and J 1 base short, with 10 bases between. This CDR3 reads CASSHRDSYEQYF. CDR3 sequence (DNA): TGTGCCAGCAGCCACAGGGATTCCTACGAGCAGTACTTC.

The chain recombines TRBV2 with TRBJ2-7; D is perhaps TRBD1 (6 bases). The V gene's germline CDR1 is SNHLY and CDR2 FYNNEI. Trimming shortened V by 6 bases and J by 4 bases, and 19 bases separated the two germline ends. This CDR3 has 15 amino acids. CDR3 in DNA: TGTGCCAGCAGCGGTAGGGGGACACACTCATACGAGCAGTACTTC. It specifies CASSGRGTHSYEQYF.

The J gene is TRBJ1-5, the V gene TRBV9; tentative D call: TRBD1 (5 bases). The CDR3 sequence is 12 residues long. CDR1 and CDR2 (germline): SGDLS, YYNGEE. Trimming left V 3 bases short and J 4 bases short, with 5 bases between. CDR3 region: CASSAGNQPQHF. CDR3 DNA: TGTGCCAGCAGCGCAGGGAATCAGCCCCAGCATTTT.

The chain joins TRBV27 to TRBJ2-4; possibly TRBD2 for D (5 bases). V lost 2 bases and J lost 6, with 11 bases in between. Germline V gene lookup returns CDR1 MNHEY and CDR2 SMNVEV (reference sequence). The CDR3 extends over 14 amino acids. In DNA form, the CDR3 reads TGTGCCAGCAGTTTAAGCAGCGGCGGAAACATTCAGTACTTC. Translated: CASSLSSGGNIQYF.

V and J are TRBV5-1 and TRBJ1-1; 7 positions match TRBD1. CDR3 length: 15 amino acids. The germline V gene has CDR1 SGHRS and CDR2 YFSETQ. J was trimmed by 0 bases and V by 4 bases; bases with no gene match: 6. DNA of the CDR3: TGCGCCAGCAGCCTGGCCGGGACAGTGAACACTGAAGCTTTCTTT. Its protein product is CASSLAGTVNTEAFF.

The count of this clone is one. The V call is TRBV5-1, the J call TRBJ2-2; weak D call: TRBD2 (5 bases). Trimming removed 0 bases from V and 3 bases from J, with 15 bases in between. Per the germline V gene, CDR1 is SGHRS and CDR2 is YFSETQ. CDR3 length equals 17 residues. DNA for the CDR3: TGCGCCAGCAGCTTGGATGTTGGTGGGAGTGACACCGGGGAGCTGTTTTTT. Translating gives CASSLDVGGSDTGELFF. Full variable domain (remainder filled in from reference TRBV5-1 and TRBJ2-2): KAGVTQTPRYLIKTRGQQVTLSCSPISGHRSVSWYQQTPGQGLQFLFEYFSETQRNKGNFPGRFSGRQFSNSRSEMNVSTLELGDSALYLCASSLDVGGSDTGELFFGEGSRLTVL.

The chain carries TRBV7-6 and TRBJ1-1; TRBD1 matches at 9 bases. The germline CDR1 and CDR2 sequences are SGHVS and FNYEAQ. The CDR3 runs to 14 residues. J lost 5 bases, V lost 4 bases, and 5 bases had no gene match. This CDR3 is CASSSLQGATEAFF. The CDR3 nucleotides read TGTGCCAGCAGCTCATTACAGGGGGCTACTGAAGCTTTCTTT. The full variable domain, its missing parts supplied by reference TRBV7-6 and TRBJ1-1, is GAGVSQSPRYKVTKRGQDVALRCDPISGHVSLYWYRQALGQGPEFLTYFNYEAQQDKSGLPNDRFSAERPEGSISTLTIQRTEQRDSAMYRCASSSLQGATEAFFGQGTRLTVV.

The chain employs TRBV13 and TRBJ2-7, with 8 positions matching TRBD2. Looked up from germline, CDR1 is PRHDT and CDR2 is FYEKMQ (reference sequence). The trim removed 4 bases at V and 9 bases at J, leaving 11 bases unmatched. This CDR3 has 14 residues. The DNA of the CDR3 is TGTGCCAGCAGCTCCACTAGCGGTCCCCTCGGGCAGTACTTC. Amino acid sequence: CASSSTSGPLGQYF. The whole variable domain, remainder taken from reference TRBV13 and TRBJ2-7, is AAGVIQSPRHLIKEKRETATLKCYPIPRHDTVYWYQQGPGQDPQFLISFYEKMQSDKGSIPDRFSAQQFSDYHSELNMSSLELGDSALYFCASSSTSGPLGQYFGPGTRLTVT.

V usage is TRBV7-9 and J usage is TRBJ1-4, with D possibly being TRBD1 (5 bases). Germline values: CDR1 SEHNR, CDR2 FQNEAQ (reference sequence). The V end lost 5 bases, the J end lost 4 bases, and 8 bases lay between the germline ends. The CDR3 is made up of 13 amino acids. The CDR3 spells CASSDSFNEKLFF. CDR3 nucleotides: TGTGCCAGCAGCGACAGTTTTAATGAAAAACTGTTTTTT.

The rearrangement uses TRBV11-2 and TRBJ2-5, with D possibly TRBD1 on 6 matching bases. The germline V gene encodes CDR1 SGHAT and CDR2 FQNNGV. V gave up 2 bases and J gave up 6 bases, with 19 bases separating them. The CDR3 is 16 amino acids. CDR3 region: CASSLLAQTGTKTQYF. CDR3 bases: TGTGCCAGCAGCTTACTGGCCCAGACAGGCACCAAGACCCAGTACTTC.

The V call is TRBV5-1, the J call TRBJ1-1, with a tentative D call TRBD1 (6 bases). Germline V gene lookup returns CDR1 SGHRS and CDR2 YFSETQ. V dropped 4 bases and J dropped 1 base, with 11 bases sitting between them. The CDR3 extends over 14 amino acids. The CDR3 nucleotides read TGCGCCAGCAGCCCAAGGGGGGGGAACACTGAAGCTTTCTTT. This sequence encodes CASSPRGGNTEAFF. Together with reference TRBV5-1 and TRBJ1-1, the CDR3 gives the full variable domain: KAGVTQTPRYLIKTRGQQVTLSCSPISGHRSVSWYQQTPGQGLQFLFEYFSETQRNKGNFPGRFSGRQFSNSRSEMNVSTLELGDSALYLCASSPRGGNTEAFFGQGTRLTVV.

The chain joins TRBV5-4 to TRBJ2-5; TRBD1 aligns across 9 bases. V trimming: 4 bases; J trimming: 5 bases; junction bases outside the gene matches: 6. The V gene's germline CDR1 is SGHNT and CDR2 YYREEE (reference sequence). There are 14 residues in the CDR3. The CDR3 sequence is CASSRRQGDETQYF. CDR3 DNA sequence: TGTGCCAGCAGCCGCCGACAGGGGGACGAGACCCAGTACTTC.